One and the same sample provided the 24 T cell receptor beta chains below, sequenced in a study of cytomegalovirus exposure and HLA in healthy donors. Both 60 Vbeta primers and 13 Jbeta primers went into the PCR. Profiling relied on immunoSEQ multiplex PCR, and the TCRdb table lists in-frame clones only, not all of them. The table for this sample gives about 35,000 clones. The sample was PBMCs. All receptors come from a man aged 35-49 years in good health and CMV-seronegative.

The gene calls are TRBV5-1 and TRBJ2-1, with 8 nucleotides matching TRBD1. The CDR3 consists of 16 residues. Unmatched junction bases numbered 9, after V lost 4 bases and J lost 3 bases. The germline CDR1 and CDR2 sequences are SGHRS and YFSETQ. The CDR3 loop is CASSHTRDRSYNEQFF. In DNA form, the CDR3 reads TGCGCCAGCAGCCATACCCGGGACAGGAGCTACAATGAGCAGTTCTTC.

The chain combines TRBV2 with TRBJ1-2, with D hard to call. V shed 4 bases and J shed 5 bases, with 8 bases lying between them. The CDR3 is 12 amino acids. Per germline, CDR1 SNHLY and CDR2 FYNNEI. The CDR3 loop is CASSVTVYGYTF. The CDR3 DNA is TGTGCCAGCAGTGTCACAGTGTATGGCTACACCTTC.

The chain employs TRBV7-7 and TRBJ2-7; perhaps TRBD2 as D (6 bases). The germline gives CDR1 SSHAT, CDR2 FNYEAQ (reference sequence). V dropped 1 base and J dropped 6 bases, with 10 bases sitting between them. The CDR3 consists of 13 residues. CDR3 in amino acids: CASSLDSGGEQYF. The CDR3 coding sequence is TGTGCCAGCAGCTTAGATTCCGGGGGCGAGCAGTACTTC.

In DNA, the CDR3 is TGTGCCAGCAGCTTACAGGGGACTAGCAATCAGCCCCAGCATTTT. Its protein product is CASSLQGTSNQPQHF. J is TRBJ1-5 and V is TRBV5-5, with TRBD1 matching 7 bases. V was clipped by 2 bases and J by 0 bases; unmatched bases: 2. Germline V lookup: CDR1 SGHKS, CDR2 YYEKEE (reference sequence). The CDR3 consists of 15 residues. Filled out from reference TRBV5-5 and TRBJ1-5, the complete variable domain reads DAGVTQSPTHLIKTRGQQVTLRCSPISGHKSVSWYQQVLGQGPQFIFQYYEKEERGRGNFPDRFSARQFPNYSSELNVNALLLGDSALYLCASSLQGTSNQPQHFGDGTRLSIL.

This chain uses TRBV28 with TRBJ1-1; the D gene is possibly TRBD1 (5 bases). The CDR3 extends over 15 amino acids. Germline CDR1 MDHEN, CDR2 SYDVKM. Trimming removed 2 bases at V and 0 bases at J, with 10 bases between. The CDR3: CASSLGGILNTEAFF. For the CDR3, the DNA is TGTGCCAGCAGTTTAGGGGGGATATTGAACACTGAAGCTTTCTTT.

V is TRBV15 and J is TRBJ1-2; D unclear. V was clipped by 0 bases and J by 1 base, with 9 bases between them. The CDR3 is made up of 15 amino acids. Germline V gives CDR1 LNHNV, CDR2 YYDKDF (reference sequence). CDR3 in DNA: TGTGCCACCAGCAGAGATCTAGGCGTTAACTATGGCTACACCTTC. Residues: CATSRDLGVNYGYTF.

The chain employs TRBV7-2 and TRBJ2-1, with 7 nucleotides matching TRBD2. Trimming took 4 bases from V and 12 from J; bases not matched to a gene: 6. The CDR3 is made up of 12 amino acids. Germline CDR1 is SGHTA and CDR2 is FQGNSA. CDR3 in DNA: TGTGCCAGCAGCTACTTAGCGGGTGCGCAGTTCTTC. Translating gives CASSYLAGAQFF.

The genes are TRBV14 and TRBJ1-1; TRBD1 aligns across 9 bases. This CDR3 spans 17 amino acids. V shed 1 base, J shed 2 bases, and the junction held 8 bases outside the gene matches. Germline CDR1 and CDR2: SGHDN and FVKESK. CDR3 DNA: TGTGCCAGCAGCCAAGCGACCGGGACAGGGCTCAACACTGAAGCTTTCTTT. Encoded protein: CASSQATGTGLNTEAFF. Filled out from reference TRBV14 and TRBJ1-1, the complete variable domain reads EAGVTQFPSHSVIEKGQTVTLRCDPISGHDNLYWYRRVMGKEIKFLLHFVKESKQDESGMPNNRFLAERTGGTYSTLKVQPAELEDSGVYFCASSQATGTGLNTEAFFGQGTRLTVV.

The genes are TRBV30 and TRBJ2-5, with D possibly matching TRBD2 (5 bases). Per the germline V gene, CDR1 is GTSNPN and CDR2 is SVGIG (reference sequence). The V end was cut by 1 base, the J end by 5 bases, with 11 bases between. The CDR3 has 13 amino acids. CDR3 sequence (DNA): TGTGCCTGGAGTGCCCGGGATCGGGAGACCCAGTACTTC. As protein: CAWSARDRETQYF. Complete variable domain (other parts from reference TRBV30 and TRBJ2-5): SQTIHQWPATLVQPVGSPLSLECTVEGTSNPNLYWYRQAAGRGLQLLFYSVGIGQISSEVPQNLSASRPQDRQFILSSKKLLLSDSGFYLCAWSARDRETQYFGPGTRLLVL.

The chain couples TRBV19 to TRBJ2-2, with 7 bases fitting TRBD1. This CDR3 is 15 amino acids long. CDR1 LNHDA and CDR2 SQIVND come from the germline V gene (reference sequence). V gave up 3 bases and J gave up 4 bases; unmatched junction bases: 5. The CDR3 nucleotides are TGTGCCAGTAGTATCCGGGACAGACGCACCGGGGAGCTGTTTTTT. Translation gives CASSIRDRRTGELFF.

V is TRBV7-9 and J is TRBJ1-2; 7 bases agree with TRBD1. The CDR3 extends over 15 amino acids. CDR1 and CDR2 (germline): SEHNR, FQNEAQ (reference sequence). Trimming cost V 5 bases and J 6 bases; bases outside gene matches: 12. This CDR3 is CASSLKGGSMDGYTF. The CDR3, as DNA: TGTGCCAGCAGCCTAAAAGGGGGCTCGATGGATGGCTACACCTTC.

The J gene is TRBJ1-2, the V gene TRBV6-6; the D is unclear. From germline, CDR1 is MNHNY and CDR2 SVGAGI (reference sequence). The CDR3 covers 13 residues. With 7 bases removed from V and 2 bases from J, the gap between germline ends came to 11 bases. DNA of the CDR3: TGTGCCAGCACCCCTAACCCCAACTATGGCTACACCTTC. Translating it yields CASTPNPNYGYTF.

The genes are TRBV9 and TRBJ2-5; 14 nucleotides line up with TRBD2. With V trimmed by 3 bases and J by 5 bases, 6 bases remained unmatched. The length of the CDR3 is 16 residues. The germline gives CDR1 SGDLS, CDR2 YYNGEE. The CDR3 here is CASSETSGRADETQYF. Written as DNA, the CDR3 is TGTGCCAGCAGCGAGACTAGCGGGAGGGCCGATGAGACCCAGTACTTC.

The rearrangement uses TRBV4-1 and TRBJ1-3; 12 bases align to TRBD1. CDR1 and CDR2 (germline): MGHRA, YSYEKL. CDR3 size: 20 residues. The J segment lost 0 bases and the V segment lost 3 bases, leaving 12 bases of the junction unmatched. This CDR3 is CASSHLTGTGGLSSGNTIYF. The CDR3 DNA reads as TGCGCCAGCAGCCACCTTACCGGGACAGGGGGCTTAAGCTCTGGAAACACCATATATTTT.

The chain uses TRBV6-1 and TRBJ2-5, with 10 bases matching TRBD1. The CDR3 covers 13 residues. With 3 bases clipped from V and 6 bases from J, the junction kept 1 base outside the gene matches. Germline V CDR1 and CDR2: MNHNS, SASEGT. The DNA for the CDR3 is TGTGCCAGCAGTGAGGGACAGGGGCAGACCCAGTACTTC. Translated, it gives CASSEGQGQTQYF.

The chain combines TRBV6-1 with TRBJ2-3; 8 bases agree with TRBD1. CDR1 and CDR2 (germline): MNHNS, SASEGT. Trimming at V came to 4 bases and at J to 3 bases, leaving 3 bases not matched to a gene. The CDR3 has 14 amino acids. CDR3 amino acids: CASSAGQETDTQYF. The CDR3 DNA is TGTGCCAGCAGTGCGGGACAGGAGACAGATACGCAGTATTTT.

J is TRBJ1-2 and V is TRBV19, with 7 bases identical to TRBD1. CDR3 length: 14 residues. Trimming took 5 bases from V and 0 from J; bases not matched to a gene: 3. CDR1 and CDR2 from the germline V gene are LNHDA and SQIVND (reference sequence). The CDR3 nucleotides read TGTGCCAGTAGTCGGGACAGCGCTAACTATGGCTACACCTTC. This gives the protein CASSRDSANYGYTF.

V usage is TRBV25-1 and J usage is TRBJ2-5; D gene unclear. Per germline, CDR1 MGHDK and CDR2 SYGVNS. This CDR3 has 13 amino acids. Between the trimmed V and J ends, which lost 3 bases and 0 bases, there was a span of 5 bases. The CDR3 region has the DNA TGTGCCAGCAGTGACCCGTACCAAGAGACCCAGTACTTC. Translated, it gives CASSDPYQETQYF.

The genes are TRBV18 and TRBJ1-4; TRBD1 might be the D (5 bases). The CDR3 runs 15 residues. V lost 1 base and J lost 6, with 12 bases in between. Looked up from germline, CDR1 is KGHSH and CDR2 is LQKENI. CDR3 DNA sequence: TGTGCCAGCTCACCACGGGGGGGATCTGATGAAAAACTGTTTTTT. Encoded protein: CASSPRGGSDEKLFF.

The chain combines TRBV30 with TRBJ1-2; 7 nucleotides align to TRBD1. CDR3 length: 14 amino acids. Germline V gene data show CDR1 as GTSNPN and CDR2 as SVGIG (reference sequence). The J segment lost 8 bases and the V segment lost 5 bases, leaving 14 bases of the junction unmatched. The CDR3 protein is CAWSSVRGQKGYTF. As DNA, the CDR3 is TGTGCCTGGTCCTCAGTGAGGGGGCAGAAAGGCTACACCTTC.

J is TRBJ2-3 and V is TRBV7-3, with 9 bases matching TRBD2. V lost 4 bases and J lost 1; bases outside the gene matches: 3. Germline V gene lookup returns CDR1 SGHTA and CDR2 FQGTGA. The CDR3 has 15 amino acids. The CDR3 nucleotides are TGTGCCAGCAGCTCTAGACTAGCGGGCACAGATACGCAGTATTTT. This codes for CASSSRLAGTDTQYF.

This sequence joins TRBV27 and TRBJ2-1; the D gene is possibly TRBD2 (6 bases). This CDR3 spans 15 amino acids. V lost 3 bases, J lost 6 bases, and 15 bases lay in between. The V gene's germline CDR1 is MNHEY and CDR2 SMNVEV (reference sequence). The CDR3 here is CASSFKEGRLNEQFF. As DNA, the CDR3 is TGTGCCAGCAGTTTTAAGGAGGGCCGACTCAATGAGCAGTTCTTC.

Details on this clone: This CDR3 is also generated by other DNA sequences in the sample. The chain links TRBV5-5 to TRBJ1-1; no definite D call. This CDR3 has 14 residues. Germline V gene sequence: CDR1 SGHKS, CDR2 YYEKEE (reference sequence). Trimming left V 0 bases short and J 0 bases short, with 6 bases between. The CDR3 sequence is CASSLGQMNTEAFF. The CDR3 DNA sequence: TGTGCCAGCAGCTTGGGGCAGATGAACACTGAAGCTTTCTTT.

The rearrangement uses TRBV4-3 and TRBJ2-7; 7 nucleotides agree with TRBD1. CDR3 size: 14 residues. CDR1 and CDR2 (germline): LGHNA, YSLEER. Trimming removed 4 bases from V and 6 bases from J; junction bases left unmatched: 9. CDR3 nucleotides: TGCGCCAGCAGCCTTAAGACAGGGTCGAGCGAGCAGTACTTC. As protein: CASSLKTGSSEQYF.